The entry that follows covers one TCR beta chain sequence. The data stem from a study of cytomegalovirus exposure and HLA in healthy donors. The V gene's germline CDR1 is SGHTA and CDR2 FQGNSA. The CDR3 length is 16 residues. J was trimmed by 2 bases and V by 5 bases; bases with no gene match: 11. The PCR made use of 60 Vbeta and 13 Jbeta primers. Clones were read by immunoSEQ multiplex PCR, and TCRdb kept only the in-frame ones, dropping some. The sample yields some 150,000 clones, roughly 71% seen once. This TCR derives from a man between 25 and 39 years old in good health and CMV-seronegative. V gene TRBV7-2 combines with J gene TRBJ2-5; 7 nucleotides match TRBD1. The source material was PBMCs. DNA for the CDR3: TGTGCCAGCAGCCAACCCGGACAGGCAATGCAAGAGACCCAGTACTTC. Residues: CASSQPGQAMQETQYF.